This TCR beta chain was profiled in a study of metastatic and nonmetastatic thyroid tumors (TCRdb year 2020). Background for the entire study: The researchers compared repertoires between peripheral blood samples and tumor or nodule tissue samples from patients with malignant or benign thyroid disease. Here is what the overall study found, with its caveats: In both blood and tumor samples, malignant tumors were reported to have significantly higher TCR beta diversity than benign nodules.

At least ten counts were recorded for this clone. Its antigen has not been determined. One junction end disagrees with the germline gene, perhaps due to a read error. Library method: PCR. For sequencing, an Illumina HiSeq 4000 was employed. High-throughput sequencing was used to profile the TCR beta-chain CDR3 region of each patient. The published analysis was carried out like this. Drawing on CDR3 differences between clinicopathological groups, the researchers built a classifier meant to tell apart patients with distant-metastatic papillary thyroid cancer. The Shannon index was used to assess repertoire diversity, and the Morisita-Horn index was used to assess tumor-blood repertoire similarity. TCRdb passed the public sequencing reads through fastp at Q25 and MiXCR, retaining productive beta sequences. Clone size and V and J calls follow TCRdb, not the original study. This sample holds 15,000 to 20,000 clones; about 12% were observed only once. More than 15% of the sample belongs to the ten largest clones.

Before undergoing thyroid surgery, none of the patients had been given any kind of treatment. The study retrospectively analysed patient clinical samples collected from about 2012 to 2018 using T-cell receptor beta sequencing. The CDR1 and CDR2 encoded by the germline V gene are SGHDT and YYEEEE. Reading from cysteine to phenylalanine, the CDR3 counts 15 amino acids. The entry retains the CDR3 DNA only, 45 bases that are in frame from base 1. The sample comprised tumor tissue. Rearrangement joined TRBV5-6 to TRBJ2-1, with the D call perhaps TRBD1 or TRBD2, each one matching 5 bases. This sequence was found in a female donor with papillary thyroid cancer or a benign thyroid nodule (not recorded which). Some clones in this sample may be carry-over from other donors' samples. The DNA is as follows: TGTGCCAGCAGCGGCCTGGGGGTAGGCGTCAATGAGCGGTTCTTC. It translates as CASSGLGVGVNERFF.